This TCR beta chain was documented in a study of CD8 T cells in ankylosing spondylitis. CDR1 and CDR2 from the germline V gene are MGHRA and YSYEKL. This CDR3 comprises 15 residues. V lost 2 bases and J lost 4, with 15 bases in between. TCRdb reanalysed the 5' RACE reads using MiXCR and keeps one entry per CDR3 protein. This sample has nearly 250,000 distinct CDR3 sequences, with roughly 32% found just once. Study findings and constraints: In the blood and synovial fluid of reactive arthritis, some motif variants had been previously reported. Reported data indicate significant enrichment of disease-linked clones within matched ankylosing spondylitis synovial fluid. In peripheral blood, disease-linked CD8+ clones occurred at relatively low frequencies. Ankylosing spondylitis blood appeared to carry a characteristic TCR beta motif of roughly eight highly homologous variants.

This clonotype was seen more than once but under ten times. What it binds is not known. The material sequenced was blood, either unsorted or a sorted T cell fraction (not recorded which). The TCR was taken from a male donor with ankylosing spondylitis or in good health (not recorded which). This chain connects TRBV4-1 to TRBJ2-7; no reliable D call. The CDR3 nucleotides read TGCGCCAGCAGCCAATCCTATGCTGGTTGGTACGAGCAGTACTTC. This codes for CASSQSYAGWYEQYF.